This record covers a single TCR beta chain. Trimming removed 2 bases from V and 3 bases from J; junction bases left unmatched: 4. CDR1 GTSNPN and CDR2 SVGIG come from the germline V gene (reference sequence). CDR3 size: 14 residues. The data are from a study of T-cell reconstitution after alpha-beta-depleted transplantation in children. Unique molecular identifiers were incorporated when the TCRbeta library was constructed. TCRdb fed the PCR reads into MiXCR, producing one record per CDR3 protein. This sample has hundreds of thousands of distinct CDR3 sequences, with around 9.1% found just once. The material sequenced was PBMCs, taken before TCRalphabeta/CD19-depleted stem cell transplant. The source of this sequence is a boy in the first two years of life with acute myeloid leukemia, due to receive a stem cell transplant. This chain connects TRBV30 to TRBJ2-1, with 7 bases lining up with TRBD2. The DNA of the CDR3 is TGTGCCTGGAGTAATGGCGGGAGCTACAATGAGCAGTTCTTC. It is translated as CAWSNGGSYNEQFF.